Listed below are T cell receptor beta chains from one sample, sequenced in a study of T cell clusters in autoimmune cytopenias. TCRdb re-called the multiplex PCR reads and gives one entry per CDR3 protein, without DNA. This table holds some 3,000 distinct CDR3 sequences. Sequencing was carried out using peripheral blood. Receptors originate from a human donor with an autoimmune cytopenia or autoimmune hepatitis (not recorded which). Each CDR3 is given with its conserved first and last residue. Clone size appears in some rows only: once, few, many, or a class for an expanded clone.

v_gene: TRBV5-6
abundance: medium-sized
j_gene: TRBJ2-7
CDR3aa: CASSPGGPGVNYEQYF

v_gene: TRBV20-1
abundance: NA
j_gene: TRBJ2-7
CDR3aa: CSARDSGQGAYEQYF

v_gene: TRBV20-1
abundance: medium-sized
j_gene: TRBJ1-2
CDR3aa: CSARDPRNDGYTF

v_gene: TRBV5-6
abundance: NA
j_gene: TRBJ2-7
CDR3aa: CASSLLDRGEQYF

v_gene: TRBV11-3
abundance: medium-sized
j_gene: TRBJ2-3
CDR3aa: CASSLGDRGDHTDTQYF

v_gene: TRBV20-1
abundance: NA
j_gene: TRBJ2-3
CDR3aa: CSARRTSGRVGGTDTQYF

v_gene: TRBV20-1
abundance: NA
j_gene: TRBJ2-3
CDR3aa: CSARDSGSSTDTQYF

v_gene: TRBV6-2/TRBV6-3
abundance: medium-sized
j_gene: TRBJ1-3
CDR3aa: CASEGSGNTIYF

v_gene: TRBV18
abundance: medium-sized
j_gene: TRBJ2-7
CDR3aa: CASSPGLAGSHEQYF

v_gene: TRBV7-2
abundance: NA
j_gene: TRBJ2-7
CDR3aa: CASSLEGTTYEQYF

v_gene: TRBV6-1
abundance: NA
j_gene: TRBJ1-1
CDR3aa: CASSPTGDPEAFF

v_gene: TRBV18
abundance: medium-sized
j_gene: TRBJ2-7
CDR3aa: CASSPGLSYEQYF

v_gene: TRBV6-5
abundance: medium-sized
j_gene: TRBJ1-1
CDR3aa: CASSYEGYTEAFF

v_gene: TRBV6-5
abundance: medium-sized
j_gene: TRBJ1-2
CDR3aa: CAGSGATYYGYTF

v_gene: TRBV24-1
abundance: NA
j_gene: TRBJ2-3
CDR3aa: CATSDSGLDTQYF

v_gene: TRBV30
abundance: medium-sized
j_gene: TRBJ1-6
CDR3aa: CAWDDNSPLHF

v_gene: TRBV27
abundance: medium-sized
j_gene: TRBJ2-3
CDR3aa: CASSLDRGEFADTQYF

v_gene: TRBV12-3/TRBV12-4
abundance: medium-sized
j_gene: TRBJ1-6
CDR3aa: CASRGTVNSPLHF

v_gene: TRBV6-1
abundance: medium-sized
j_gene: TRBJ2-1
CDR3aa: CASSGGGAVWDQFF

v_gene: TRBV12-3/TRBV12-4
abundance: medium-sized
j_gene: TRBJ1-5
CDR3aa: CASSPTVTPQHF

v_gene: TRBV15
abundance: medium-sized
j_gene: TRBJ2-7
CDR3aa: CATSIGYGTPGREQYF

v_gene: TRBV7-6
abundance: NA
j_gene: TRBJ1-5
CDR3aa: CASSWTGGREPQHF

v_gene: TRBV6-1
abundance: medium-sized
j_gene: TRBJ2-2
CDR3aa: CASGGQRFTGELFF

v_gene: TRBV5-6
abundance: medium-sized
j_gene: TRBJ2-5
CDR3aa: CASSLGQLQETQYF

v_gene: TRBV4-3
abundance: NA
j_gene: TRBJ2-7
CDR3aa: CASSLLAEAINEQYF

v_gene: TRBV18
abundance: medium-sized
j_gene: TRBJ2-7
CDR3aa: CASSPGTGSYEQYF

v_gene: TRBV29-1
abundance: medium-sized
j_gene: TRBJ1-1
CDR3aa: CSVGKQVEAFF

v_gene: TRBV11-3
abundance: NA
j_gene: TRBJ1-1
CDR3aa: CASSPTFPGTEAFF

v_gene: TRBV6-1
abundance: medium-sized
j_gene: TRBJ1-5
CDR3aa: CASSEAGTGGFFSNQPQHF

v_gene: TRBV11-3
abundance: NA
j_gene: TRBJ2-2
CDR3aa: CASSLVLSGTGELFF

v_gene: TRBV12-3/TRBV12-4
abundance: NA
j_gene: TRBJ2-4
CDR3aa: CASNRDAKNIQYF